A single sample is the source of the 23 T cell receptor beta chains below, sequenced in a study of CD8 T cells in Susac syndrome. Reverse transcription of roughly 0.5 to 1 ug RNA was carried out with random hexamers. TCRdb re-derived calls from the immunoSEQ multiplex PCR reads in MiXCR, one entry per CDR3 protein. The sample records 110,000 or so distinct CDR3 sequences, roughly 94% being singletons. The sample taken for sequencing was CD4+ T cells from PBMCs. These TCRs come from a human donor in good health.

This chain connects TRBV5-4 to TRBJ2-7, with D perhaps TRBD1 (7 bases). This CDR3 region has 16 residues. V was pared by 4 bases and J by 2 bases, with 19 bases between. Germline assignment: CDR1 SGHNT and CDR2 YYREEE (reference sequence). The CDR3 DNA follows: TGTGCCAGCAGCCAGGGGGACTTTAAAGGCGCCTACGAGCAGTACTTC. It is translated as CASSQGDFKGAYEQYF.

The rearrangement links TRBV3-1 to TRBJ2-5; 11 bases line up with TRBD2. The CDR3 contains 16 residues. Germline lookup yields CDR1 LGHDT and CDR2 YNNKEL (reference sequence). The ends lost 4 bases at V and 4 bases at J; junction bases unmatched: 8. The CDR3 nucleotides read TGTGCCAGCAGCCCCGGACTAGCGGGTTACGGAGAGACCCAGTACTTC. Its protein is CASSPGLAGYGETQYF.

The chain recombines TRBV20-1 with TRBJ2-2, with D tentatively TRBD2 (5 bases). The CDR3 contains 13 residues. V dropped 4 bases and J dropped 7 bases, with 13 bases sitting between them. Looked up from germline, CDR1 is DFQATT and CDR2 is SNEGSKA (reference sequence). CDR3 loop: CSAMRAQGGELFF. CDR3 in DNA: TGCAGTGCTATGCGGGCCCAAGGCGGGGAGCTGTTTTTT.

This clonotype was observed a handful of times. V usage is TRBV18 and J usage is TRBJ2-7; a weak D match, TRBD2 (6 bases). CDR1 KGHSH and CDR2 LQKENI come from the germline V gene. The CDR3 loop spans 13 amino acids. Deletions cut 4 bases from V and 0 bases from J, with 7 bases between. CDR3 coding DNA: TGTGCCAGCTCACGGGACTTCTCCTACGAGCAGTACTTC. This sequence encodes CASSRDFSYEQYF. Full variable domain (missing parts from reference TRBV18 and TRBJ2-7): NAGVMQNPRHLVRRRGQEARLRCSPMKGHSHVYWYRQLPEEGLKFMVYLQKENIIDESGMPKERFSAEFPKEGPSILRIQQVVRGDSAAYFCASSRDFSYEQYFGPGTRLTVT.

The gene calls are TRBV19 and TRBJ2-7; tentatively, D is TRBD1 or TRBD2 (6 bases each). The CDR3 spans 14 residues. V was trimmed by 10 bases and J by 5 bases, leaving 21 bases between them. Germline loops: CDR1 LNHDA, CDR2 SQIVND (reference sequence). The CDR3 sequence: CATVRKGGLNEQYF. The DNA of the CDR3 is TGTGCCACGGTTAGAAAGGGGGGATTGAACGAGCAGTACTTC.

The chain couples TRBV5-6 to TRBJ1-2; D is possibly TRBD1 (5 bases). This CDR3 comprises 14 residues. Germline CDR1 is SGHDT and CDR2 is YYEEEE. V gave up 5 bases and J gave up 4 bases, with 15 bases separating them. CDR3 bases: TGTGCCAGCAGTGCGGGGGGAAAGGGCTATGGCTACACCTTC. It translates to CASSAGGKGYGYTF.

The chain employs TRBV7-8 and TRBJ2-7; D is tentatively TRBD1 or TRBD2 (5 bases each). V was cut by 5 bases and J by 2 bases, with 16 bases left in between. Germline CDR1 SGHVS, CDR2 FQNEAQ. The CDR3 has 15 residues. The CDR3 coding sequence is TGTGCCAGCAGCGTACTCCGGGACGGAACCTACGAGCAGTACTTC. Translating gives CASSVLRDGTYEQYF.

The CDR3 sequence is CASSIVGQGIRNEQFF. The CDR3 region has the DNA TGTGCCAGTAGTATAGTCGGACAGGGGATTAGGAATGAGCAGTTCTTC. V gene TRBV19 combines with J gene TRBJ2-1; TRBD1 aligns across 9 bases. CDR1 LNHDA and CDR2 SQIVND come from the germline V gene (reference sequence). The J segment lost 7 bases and the V segment lost 1 base, leaving 8 bases of the junction unmatched. The CDR3 contains 16 residues. Full variable domain (missing parts from reference TRBV19 and TRBJ2-1): DGGITQSPKYLFRKEGQNVTLSCEQNLNHDAMYWYRQDPGQGLRLIYYSQIVNDFQKGDIAEGYSVSREKKESFPLTVTSAQKNPTAFYLCASSIVGQGIRNEQFFGPGTRLTVL.

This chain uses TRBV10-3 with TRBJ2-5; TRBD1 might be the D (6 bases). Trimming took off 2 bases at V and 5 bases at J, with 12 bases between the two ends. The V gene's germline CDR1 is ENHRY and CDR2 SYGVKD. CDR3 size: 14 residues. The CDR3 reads CAISERGGRETQYF. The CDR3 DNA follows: TGTGCCATCAGTGAGAGAGGGGGAAGGGAGACCCAGTACTTC.

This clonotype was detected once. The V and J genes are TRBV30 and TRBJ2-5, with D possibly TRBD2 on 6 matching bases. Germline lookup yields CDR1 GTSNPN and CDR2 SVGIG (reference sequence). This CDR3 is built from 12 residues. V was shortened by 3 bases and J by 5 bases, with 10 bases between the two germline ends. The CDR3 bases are TGTGCCTGGAGGGGAGGCGGGGAGACCCAGTACTTC. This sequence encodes CAWRGGGETQYF.

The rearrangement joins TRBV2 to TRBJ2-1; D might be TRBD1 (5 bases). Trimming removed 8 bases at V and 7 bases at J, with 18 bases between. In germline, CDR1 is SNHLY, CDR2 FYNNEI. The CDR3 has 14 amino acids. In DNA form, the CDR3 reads TGTGCCAGCGAATGGAGCTCCGCAGGGAATGAGCAGTTCTTC. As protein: CASEWSSAGNEQFF.

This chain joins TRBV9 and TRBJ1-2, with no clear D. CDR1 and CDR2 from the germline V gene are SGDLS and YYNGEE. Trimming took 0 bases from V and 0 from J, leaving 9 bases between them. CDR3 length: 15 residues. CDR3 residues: CASSVAGNTNYGYTF. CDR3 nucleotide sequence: TGTGCCAGCAGCGTAGCAGGAAACACTAACTATGGCTACACCTTC.

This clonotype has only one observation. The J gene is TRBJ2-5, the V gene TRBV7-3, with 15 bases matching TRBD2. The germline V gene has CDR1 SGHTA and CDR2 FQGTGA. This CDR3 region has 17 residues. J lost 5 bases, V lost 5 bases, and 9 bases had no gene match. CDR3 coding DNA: TGTGCCAGCAGCAGCCTGGGACTAGCGGGGGGCCGCGAGACCCAGTACTTC. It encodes CASSSLGLAGGRETQYF.

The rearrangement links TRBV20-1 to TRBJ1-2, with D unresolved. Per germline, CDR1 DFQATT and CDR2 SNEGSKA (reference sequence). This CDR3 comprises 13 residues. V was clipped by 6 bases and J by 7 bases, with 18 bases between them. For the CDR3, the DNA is TGCAGTGCCGTGACGGCGGACGACCCTGGCTACACCTTC. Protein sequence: CSAVTADDPGYTF.

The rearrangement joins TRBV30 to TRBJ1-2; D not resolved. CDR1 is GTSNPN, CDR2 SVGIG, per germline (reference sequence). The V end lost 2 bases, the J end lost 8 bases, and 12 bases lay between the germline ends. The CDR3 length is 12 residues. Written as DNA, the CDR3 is TGTGCCTGGAGTCGGTCAGGAGGGGGCTACACCTTC. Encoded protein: CAWSRSGGGYTF. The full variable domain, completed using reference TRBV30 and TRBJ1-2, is SQTIHQWPATLVQPVGSPLSLECTVEGTSNPNLYWYRQAAGRGLQLLFYSVGIGQISSEVPQNLSASRPQDRQFILSSKKLLLSDSGFYLCAWSRSGGGYTFGSGTRLTVV.

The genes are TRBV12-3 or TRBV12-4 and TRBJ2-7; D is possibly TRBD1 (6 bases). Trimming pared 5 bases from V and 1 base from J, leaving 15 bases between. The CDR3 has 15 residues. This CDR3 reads CASSPYRARSYEQYF. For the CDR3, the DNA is TGTGCCAGCAGTCCCTACAGGGCCCGTTCCTACGAGCAGTACTTC.

CDR3 sequence reads: CASTQQWTGYDNEQFF. CDR3 in DNA: TGTGCCAGCACCCAACAGTGGACAGGCTATGACAATGAGCAGTTCTTC. The chain links TRBV7-9 to TRBJ2-1, with 7 bases matching TRBD1. CDR1 and CDR2 (germline): SEHNR, FQNEAQ (reference sequence). CDR3 length: 16 residues. Trimming removed 7 bases from V and 5 bases from J; junction bases left unmatched: 14.

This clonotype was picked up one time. CDR3 in amino acids: CASSLGAPIGYGYTF. The DNA for the CDR3 is TGTGCCAGCAGTTTGGGGGCGCCGATCGGCTATGGCTACACCTTC. The chain has TRBV27 and TRBJ1-2; possible D gene TRBD1, 6 bases. Trimming took off 3 bases at V and 4 bases at J, with 15 bases between the two ends. The CDR3 totals 15 residues. CDR1 MNHEY and CDR2 SMNVEV come from the germline V gene (reference sequence).

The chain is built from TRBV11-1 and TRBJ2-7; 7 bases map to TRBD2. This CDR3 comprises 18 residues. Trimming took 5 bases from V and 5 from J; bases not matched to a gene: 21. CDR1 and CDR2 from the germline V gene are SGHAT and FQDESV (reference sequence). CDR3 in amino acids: CASSEAYRGELRGHEQYF. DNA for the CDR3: TGTGCCAGCAGCGAGGCATATCGGGGGGAGCTCCGTGGTCACGAGCAGTACTTC.

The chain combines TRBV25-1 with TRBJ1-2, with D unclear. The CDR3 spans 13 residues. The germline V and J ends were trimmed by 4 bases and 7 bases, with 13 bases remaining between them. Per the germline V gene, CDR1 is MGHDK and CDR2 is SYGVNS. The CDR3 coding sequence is TGTGCCAGCAGTGGTTTGGCGGAACTTGGCTACACCTTC. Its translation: CASSGLAELGYTF.

CDR3 sequence reads: CAWNWGAHPFF. The CDR3 bases are TGTGCCTGGAATTGGGGGGCTCATCCTTTCTTT. V gene TRBV30 combines with J gene TRBJ1-1, with D tentatively TRBD1 (6 bases). CDR3 length equals 11 residues. V lost 4 bases, J lost 12 bases, and 15 bases lay in between. Per the germline V gene, CDR1 is GTSNPN and CDR2 is SVGIG (reference sequence).

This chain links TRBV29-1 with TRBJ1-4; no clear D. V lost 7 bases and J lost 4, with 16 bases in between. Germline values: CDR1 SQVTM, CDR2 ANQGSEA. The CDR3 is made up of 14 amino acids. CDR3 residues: CSATSGRLNEKLFF. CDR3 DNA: TGCAGCGCTACTTCCGGACGTCTTAATGAAAAACTGTTTTTT. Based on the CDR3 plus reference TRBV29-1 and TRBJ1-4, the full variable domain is SAVISQKPSRDICQRGTSLTIQCQVDSQVTMMFWYRQQPGQSLTLIATANQGSEATYESGFVIDKFPISRPNLTFSTLTVSNMSPEDSSIYLCSATSGRLNEKLFFGSGTQLSVL.

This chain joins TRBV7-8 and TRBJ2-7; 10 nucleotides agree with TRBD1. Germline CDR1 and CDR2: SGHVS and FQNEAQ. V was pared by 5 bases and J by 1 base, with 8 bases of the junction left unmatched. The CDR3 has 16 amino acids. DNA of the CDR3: TGTGCCAGCAGCAAGACCCGGGGACAGGGGTCCTACGAGCAGTACTTC. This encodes CASSKTRGQGSYEQYF.